The next 10 T cell receptor beta chains were all read from a single sample in a study of stem cell transplantation in POMP-related autoinflammatory disease. Their specific antigens are unknown. Overall study findings and caveats: A trend toward lower repertoire diversity and greater clonality appeared in every analyzed T-cell subset of PRAID patients. In PRAID patients, the number of distinct TRB V-J gene pairings was restricted.

Sequenced by immunoSEQ multiplex PCR; TCRdb stores in-frame clones only, minus some. The sample contains roughly 9,100 clones, more than 85% of which appear only once. The sequenced sample was CD8+ T cells from PBMCs, obtained before stem cell transplantation. These receptors originate from a human donor with POMP-related autoinflammation and immune dysregulation (PRAID).

The chain links TRBV15 to TRBJ1-1; D is undetermined. The CDR3 totals 17 residues. V was trimmed by 0 bases and J by 1 base, leaving 15 bases between them. Germline V gene lookup returns CDR1 LNHNV and CDR2 YYDKDF (reference sequence). The CDR3 bases are TGTGCCACCAGCAGAGATTCGAGGGAGGCCAGGAACACTGAAGCTTTCTTT. This encodes CATSRDSREARNTEAFF.

The chain joins TRBV7-2 to TRBJ2-7, with TRBD2 identical over 9 bases. The junction had 9 bases not matched to a gene; V was cut back by 0 bases and J by 6 bases. CDR1 SGHTA and CDR2 FQGNSA come from the germline V gene. CDR3 length equals 16 residues. The CDR3 loop reads CASSLAGGRARSEQYF. Here the CDR3 DNA reads TGTGCCAGCAGCTTAGCAGGCGGGAGGGCCCGGTCCGAGCAGTACTTC.

The J gene is TRBJ1-6, the V gene TRBV6-5; D remains unclear. The germline CDR1 and CDR2 sequences are MNHEY and SVGAGI. Trimming removed 2 bases from V and 8 bases from J, with 1 base in between. The CDR3 length is 11 residues. The DNA of the CDR3 is TGTGCCAGCAGTTACGATTCACCCCTCCACTTT. It encodes CASSYDSPLHF.

The chain recombines TRBV9 with TRBJ2-7; 10 bases agree with TRBD2. CDR1 and CDR2 (germline): SGDLS, YYNGEE. The junction had 6 bases not matched to a gene; V was cut back by 0 bases and J by 3 bases. This CDR3 is 16 amino acids long. CDR3 bases: TGTGCCAGCAGCGTAGACGCTAGCGGGGGCTACTACGAGCAGTACTTC. Translated: CASSVDASGGYYEQYF. The full variable domain, its missing parts supplied by reference TRBV9 and TRBJ2-7, is DSGVTQTPKHLITATGQRVTLRCSPRSGDLSVYWYQQSLDQGLQFLIQYYNGEERAKGNILERFSAQQFPDLHSELNLSSLELGDSALYFCASSVDASGGYYEQYFGPGTRLTVT.

V usage is TRBV13 and J usage is TRBJ2-1; TRBD1 is a possible D gene (6 bases). CDR1 PRHDT and CDR2 FYEKMQ come from the germline V gene (reference sequence). The CDR3 is made up of 14 amino acids. V was cut by 0 bases and J by 9 bases, with 12 bases left in between. CDR3 coding DNA: TGTGCCAGCAGCTTAGGGGCAGGGGTGGTTGAGCAGTTCTTC. Translation: CASSLGAGVVEQFF.

CDR3 region: CASSLGLAGPWVETQYF. In nucleotides, the CDR3 is TGTGCCAGCAGCTTAGGACTAGCGGGTCCCTGGGTAGAGACCCAGTACTTC. V gene TRBV13 combines with J gene TRBJ2-5, with 9 positions matching TRBD2. This CDR3 is built from 17 residues. Losses at the gene ends were 0 bases for V and 4 bases for J; bases not matched to a gene: 9. CDR1 and CDR2 (germline): PRHDT, FYEKMQ (reference sequence).

The V gene is TRBV27, the J gene TRBJ1-2; no clear D gene. The germline V gene encodes CDR1 MNHEY and CDR2 SMNVEV (reference sequence). The CDR3 has 13 residues. V shed 1 base and J shed 8 bases, with 11 bases lying between them. DNA of the CDR3: TGTGCCAGCAGTTTATTCGCGGGCTGGGGCTACACCTTC. Amino acids: CASSLFAGWGYTF.

Of note for this clone: Other DNA variants within this sample encode the same CDR3. This sequence joins TRBV11-2 and TRBJ1-6; D is perhaps TRBD1 (5 bases). The CDR3 is 15 residues long. The V gene's germline CDR1 is SGHAT and CDR2 FQNNGV. The CDR3 region is CASGPWGGNNSPLHF. The CDR3, as DNA: TGTGCTAGCGGCCCCTGGGGGGGAAATAATTCACCCCTCCACTTT. The full variable domain, rest sourced from reference TRBV11-2 and TRBJ1-6, is EAGVAQSPRYKIIEKRQSVAFWCNPISGHATLYWYQQILGQGPKLLIQFQNNGVVDDSQLPKDRFSAERLKGVDSTLKIQPAKLEDSAVYLCASGPWGGNNSPLHFGNGTRLTVT.

This rearrangement joins TRBV5-1 to TRBJ2-1, with a weak D call TRBD2 (6 bases). The CDR3 runs to 15 residues. V gave up 6 bases and J gave up 4 bases, with 17 bases separating them. The germline V gene has CDR1 SGHRS and CDR2 YFSETQ. CDR3 DNA sequence: TGCGCCAGCACCCACCTCGGGACTGTATACAATGAGCAGTTCTTC. Protein: CASTHLGTVYNEQFF.

The chain is built from TRBV7-9 and TRBJ2-1, with TRBD1 matching over 7 bases. Per the germline V gene, CDR1 is SEHNR and CDR2 is FQNEAQ (reference sequence). This CDR3 comprises 15 residues. V was clipped by 5 bases and J by 5 bases; unmatched bases: 9. CDR3 sequence reads: CASSASGTDNNEQFF. CDR3 nucleotides: TGTGCCAGCAGCGCCTCCGGGACAGATAACAATGAGCAGTTCTTC.